This T cell receptor (beta chain) was observed in a study of T-cell reconstitution after alpha-beta-depleted transplantation in children. Overall study findings and caveats: Several hundred rapidly expanded clones from non-depleted graft cells reportedly supplied alpha-beta T cells about two months post-transplant. Day-60 TCRbeta diversity that was high in some patients was derived from surviving recipient T cells and thymic progenitors. The main origin of T-cell counts and diversity one year after transplant was newly produced T cells.

The germline V gene has CDR1 SGHTA and CDR2 FQGNSA. This CDR3 contains 16 residues. Trimming pared 4 bases from V and 0 bases from J, leaving 12 bases between. Unique molecular identifiers were incorporated when the TCRbeta library was constructed. TCRdb redid the calling of the PCR reads with MiXCR, one entry per CDR3 protein. Seen here are roughly 350,000 distinct CDR3 sequences, 15% to 20% observed once, and the top ten hold roughly 41%. This clonotype has ten or more counts. No antigen is known for it. The sample was PBMCs, mostly from graft donor cells, taken 360 days after TCRalphabeta/CD19-depleted stem cell transplant. This clonotype was obtained from a male patient between 2 and 15 years old who had a stem cell transplant for acute lymphoblastic leukemia, so the T cells may come from the graft donor. The rearrangement links TRBV7-2 to TRBJ2-2; maybe TRBD2 (5 bases). The CDR3 sequence is CASSSQAAPNTGELFF. CDR3 nucleotides: TGTGCCAGCAGCTCCCAAGCGGCCCCGAACACCGGGGAGCTGTTTTTT. The whole variable domain, remainder taken from reference TRBV7-2 and TRBJ2-2, is GAGVSQSPSNKVTEKGKDVELRCDPISGHTALYWYRQSLGQGLEFLIYFQGNSAPDKSGLPSDRFSAERTGGSVSTLTIQRTQQEDSAVYLCASSSQAAPNTGELFFGEGSRLTVL.